Each of the 20 T cell receptor beta chains below was sequenced from the same sample in a study of cytomegalovirus exposure and HLA in healthy donors. Vbeta (60) and Jbeta (13) primers were used in the PCR. TCRdb's copy holds only in-frame clones and misses some; the assay was immunoSEQ multiplex PCR. The sample has about 160,000 clones, about 82% seen once. Sequenced sample: PBMCs. Source of these receptors: a woman aged 30 to 39 in good health and CMV-seropositive.

The rearrangement joins TRBV5-5 to TRBJ2-5, with 7 bases matching TRBD2. With V trimmed by 0 bases and J by 5 bases, 7 bases remained unmatched. This CDR3 is built from 15 residues. CDR1 and CDR2 (germline): SGHKS, YYEKEE (reference sequence). In DNA, the CDR3 is TGTGCCAGCAGCTTGGCTGGGACTAATATGGAGACCCAGTACTTC. It translates to CASSLAGTNMETQYF.

This clone was recorded once. The chain is built from TRBV7-3 and TRBJ2-1, with 8 bases lining up with TRBD2. V gave up 1 base and J gave up 4 bases; unmatched junction bases: 6. The CDR3 has 16 residues. Germline lookup yields CDR1 SGHTA and CDR2 FQGTGA. Written as DNA, the CDR3 is TGTGCCAGCAGCTTAAATAGCGGGGCCCCTTACAATGAGCAGTTCTTC. It codes for CASSLNSGAPYNEQFF.

CDR3 amino acids: CASRWETNYGYTF. For the CDR3, the DNA is TGTGCCAGCAGGTGGGAGACTAACTATGGCTACACCTTC. V and J are TRBV7-9 and TRBJ1-2; D gene unclear. This CDR3 contains 13 residues. The germline V gene encodes CDR1 SEHNR and CDR2 FQNEAQ (reference sequence). V lost 6 bases and J 0 bases, leaving 8 bases between the germline ends.

The chain carries TRBV11-2 and TRBJ1-5; no definite D call. V dropped 1 base and J dropped 4 bases, with 8 bases sitting between them. The CDR3 loop spans 14 amino acids. Germline-derived CDR1 and CDR2 are SGHAT and FQNNGV. As DNA, the CDR3 is TGTGCCAGCAGCTTAGTCGGGGTTAATCAGCCCCAGCATTTT. It codes for CASSLVGVNQPQHF. Full variable domain (remainder filled in from reference TRBV11-2 and TRBJ1-5): EAGVAQSPRYKIIEKRQSVAFWCNPISGHATLYWYQQILGQGPKLLIQFQNNGVVDDSQLPKDRFSAERLKGVDSTLKIQPAKLEDSAVYLCASSLVGVNQPQHFGDGTRLSIL.

J is TRBJ2-5 and V is TRBV5-1, with TRBD1 identical over 8 bases. This CDR3 comprises 15 residues. Per the germline V gene, CDR1 is SGHRS and CDR2 is YFSETQ. The trim removed 4 bases at V and 1 base at J, leaving 6 bases unmatched. CDR3 bases: TGCGCCAGCAGCCGCCTCGGACAGGGCCAAGAGACCCAGTACTTC. Amino acids: CASSRLGQGQETQYF.

This clone was seen more than once but under ten times. This rearrangement joins TRBV14 to TRBJ2-7; D is undetermined. Trimming took off 4 bases at V and 7 bases at J, with 11 bases between the two ends. Germline V gene sequence: CDR1 SGHDN, CDR2 FVKESK. The length of the CDR3 is 12 residues. CDR3 amino acids: CASSPSRLEQYF. The CDR3 coding sequence is TGTGCCAGCAGCCCCTCGAGGTTAGAGCAGTACTTC.

CDR3 region: CASSQQGSNQPQHF. CDR3 sequence (DNA): TGTGCCAGCAGTCAACAGGGTAGCAATCAGCCCCAGCATTTT. V and J are TRBV7-9 and TRBJ1-5; a weak D match, TRBD1 (6 bases). Between the trimmed V and J ends, which lost 6 bases and 0 bases, there was a span of 9 bases. The CDR3 consists of 14 residues. Germline V lookup: CDR1 SEHNR, CDR2 FQNEAQ (reference sequence).

This clone was counted a few times. V gene TRBV7-2 combines with J gene TRBJ2-5; 10 bases map to TRBD1. Germline CDR1 reads SGHTA; CDR2 reads FQGNSA. This CDR3 is built from 15 residues. The ends lost 5 bases at V and 5 bases at J; junction bases unmatched: 8. Here the CDR3 reads CASSTLTGGWETQYF. CDR3 nucleotides: TGTGCCAGCAGCACTCTGACAGGGGGCTGGGAGACCCAGTACTTC.

This chain uses TRBV6-6 with TRBJ1-4; no clear D. Germline V CDR1 and CDR2: MNHNY, SVGAGI (reference sequence). The length of the CDR3 is 14 residues. Trimming left V 5 bases short and J 2 bases short, with 9 bases between. Here the CDR3 reads CASSPPGTNEKLFF. The CDR3 nucleotides are TGTGCCAGCAGTCCTCCCGGTACTAATGAAAAACTGTTTTTT.

The chain joins TRBV10-3 to TRBJ2-7; D is ambiguous. Germline V gene data show CDR1 as ENHRY and CDR2 as SYGVKD. The CDR3 covers 16 residues. V lost 6 bases and J lost 3, with 21 bases in between. The CDR3 loop reads CAISPTRQLSSYEQYF. CDR3 nucleotide sequence: TGTGCCATCAGCCCCACCCGACAACTTTCCAGCTACGAGCAGTACTTC.

The gene calls are TRBV4-1 and TRBJ2-7; 8 bases line up with TRBD1. This CDR3 region has 15 residues. The V and J ends lost 1 base and 4 bases, in that order; junction bases with no gene match: 6. Germline-derived CDR1 and CDR2 are MGHRA and YSYEKL. The CDR3 loop is CASSQGQGARYEQYF. The CDR3 region has the DNA TGCGCCAGCAGCCAAGGCCAGGGGGCTCGGTACGAGCAGTACTTC.

V and J are TRBV4-3 and TRBJ2-1, with 10 bases lining up with TRBD1. Unmatched junction bases numbered 7, after V lost 3 bases and J lost 2 bases. The CDR3 runs 17 residues. The germline V gene has CDR1 LGHNA and CDR2 YSLEER. The chain's CDR3 is CASSHHLTGGTYNEQFF. The CDR3 coding sequence is TGCGCCAGCAGCCACCACTTGACAGGGGGCACCTACAATGAGCAGTTCTTC.

As concerns this clone: The same CDR3 is also encoded by other DNA sequences in this sample. This rearrangement joins TRBV11-3 to TRBJ2-2, with D uncertain. Germline CDR1 SGHNT, CDR2 YENEEA. V was pared by 4 bases and J by 5 bases, with 2 bases between. The CDR3 covers 11 residues. CDR3 nucleotides: TGTGCCAGCAGCTCGACCGGGGAGCTGTTTTTT. Protein product: CASSSTGELFF.

V gene TRBV18 combines with J gene TRBJ1-2; 9 nucleotides match TRBD1. Germline assignment: CDR1 KGHSH and CDR2 LQKENI. Trimming at V came to 3 bases and at J to 3 bases, leaving 5 bases not matched to a gene. The CDR3 runs to 15 residues. The CDR3 DNA follows: TGTGCCAGCTCACCCGAACAGGGGGCGGACTATGGCTACACCTTC. This sequence encodes CASSPEQGADYGYTF.

V is TRBV27 and J is TRBJ2-7; TRBD1 might be the D (6 bases). There are 12 residues in the CDR3. The V and J ends lost 4 bases and 9 bases respectively, with 13 bases between them. In germline, CDR1 is MNHEY, CDR2 SMNVEV (reference sequence). CDR3 sequence (DNA): TGTGCCAGCAGTTCCATGAGACAGGTGCAGTACTTC. Encoded protein: CASSSMRQVQYF.

In DNA, the CDR3 is TGTGCCAGCAGCTCCTCGACTAGCGGGGGGGCATCGGAGACCCAGTACTTC. This codes for CASSSSTSGGASETQYF. The chain combines TRBV5-4 with TRBJ2-5; 14 nucleotides align to TRBD2. Trimming took 3 bases from V and 5 from J; bases not matched to a gene: 9. The germline V gene has CDR1 SGHNT and CDR2 YYREEE (reference sequence). This CDR3 spans 17 amino acids.

This sequence joins TRBV6-6 and TRBJ1-5; TRBD1 might be the D (5 bases). V was pared by 6 bases and J by 4 bases, with 16 bases between. The CDR3 runs 15 residues. Germline lookup yields CDR1 MNHNY and CDR2 SVGAGI (reference sequence). As DNA, the CDR3 is TGTGCCAGCAGACTCGCCGGACAAACAAATCAGCCCCAGCATTTT. Protein: CASRLAGQTNQPQHF.

In this sample, this clone turned up a few times. The gene calls are TRBV7-8 and TRBJ1-4; 7 bases line up with TRBD1. Trimming at V came to 5 bases and at J to 5 bases, leaving 11 bases not matched to a gene. Germline V gene data show CDR1 as SGHVS and CDR2 as FQNEAQ. This CDR3 has 16 amino acids. The DNA for the CDR3 is TGTGCCAGCAGCCCCAGCCGAGGGACAGCAAATGAAAAACTGTTTTTT. Protein: CASSPSRGTANEKLFF.

This chain links TRBV28 with TRBJ1-1; D ambiguous. Trimming stripped 7 bases from V and 11 bases from J, with 23 bases between. Germline-derived CDR1 and CDR2 are MDHEN and SYDVKM. The CDR3 is 14 residues long. CDR3 sequence reads: CASILNFAGVMAFF. For the CDR3, the DNA is TGTGCCAGCATCCTAAATTTTGCAGGCGTTATGGCTTTCTTT.

The V and J genes are TRBV7-9 and TRBJ1-2; D is ambiguous. The CDR3 is made up of 11 amino acids. V dropped 10 bases and J dropped 6 bases, with 12 bases sitting between them. Germline V gene sequence: CDR1 SEHNR, CDR2 FQNEAQ (reference sequence). This CDR3 reads CATKSVDGYTF. In DNA form, the CDR3 reads TGTGCCACCAAGTCGGTTGATGGCTACACCTTC.